The TCR beta chain under discussion was sequenced for a study of blood T cell repertoires in COVID-19. Looking at the study overall: Both acute and convalescent COVID-19 samples were obtained from the United States, Italy and Spain. PBMCs, B-cell-depleted T cells, or T cells were the source of the cDNA or gDNA that made up the material.

The CDR3 has 14 residues. The germline CDR1 and CDR2 sequences are MNHEY and SMNVEV (reference sequence). After removal of 6 bases from V and 5 bases from J, the junction contained 5 bases not matched to a gene. In this sample, this clone turned up once. Methods used by the authors: Amplification from reference gene primers served as the basis for estimated nucleated cell counts. The repertoire was sequenced with immunoSEQ multiplex PCR; TCRdb's copy has only in-frame clones and lacks some. V and J calls and clone size are given by that table; D and trimming were obtained from the DNA. The data contain a few hundred thousand clones, 86% of them singletons.

The clonotype originates from a woman in her fifties or sixties with acute or convalescent COVID-19. Material for sequencing was peripheral blood. V is TRBV27 and J is TRBJ2-2, with TRBD1 matching over 8 bases. CDR3 bases: TGTGCCAGCAGGGCGACAGGGGCGACCGGGGAGCTGTTTTTT. Protein product: CASRATGATGELFF.